A selection of T cell receptor beta chains follows, all from one sample in a study of T cell repertoires in cytomegalovirus infection. Each CDR3 protein gets one entry after TCRdb re-called the reads with MiXCR. The table has 450,000 to 550,000 distinct CDR3 sequences, more than 15% seen once; the top ten hold 24%. The sequencing sample was made of CD8+ T cells from PBMCs. The receptors originated from a human donor in good health (CMV status not recorded). Some clones in this sample may be carry-over from other donors' samples. The CDR3 runs from the conserved cysteine through the conserved F or W. Each record gives: J gene, V gene, clone size, D gene, CDR3 DNA, CDR3 protein. The D gene is left open where the match is weak. Where a row states a size, it is once, few, many or the class of an expanded clone; other rows omit it.

TRBJ1-5 TRBV5-5 few . TGTGCCAGCAGCTTGATGGGGCTTGGTCAGCCCCAGCATTTT CASSLMGLGQPQHF
TRBJ2-4 TRBV7-2 many . TGTGCCAGCAGCTTAGAGTCGTGGGACCCCAGGGAAAACATTCAGTACTTC CASSLESWDPRENIQYF
TRBJ2-5 TRBV27 . . TGTGCCAGCAGTTTATCGATGGGGGAGCACCAAGAGACCCAGTACTTC CASSLSMGEHQETQYF
TRBJ2-1 TRBV7-3 . . TGTGCCAGCAGCTTAACCTTCCCCCCCAATGAGCAGTTCTTC CASSLTFPPNEQFF
TRBJ2-3 TRBV4-2 few . TGTGCCAGCAGCCAAGGAGGGCGGCAAGGAGGCACAGATACGCAGTATTTT CASSQGGRQGGTDTQYF
TRBJ2-7 TRBV7-9 many . TGTGCCAGCAGCTTAGAGGCTAGCGTCAACGAGCAGTACTTC CASSLEASVNEQYF
TRBJ2-7 TRBV3-1 . . TGTGCCAGCAGCCAAGGGGGGACGGAGGGAGTCGACGAGCAGTACTTC CASSQGGTEGVDEQYF
TRBJ2-2 TRBV14 many . TGTGCCAGCAGCCAAAGGCTTAACACCGGGGAGCTGTTTTTT CASSQRLNTGELFF
TRBJ2-5 TRBV7-3 many . TGTGCCAGCAGCTTAAGCGGACCCTTTCAAGAGACCCAGTACTTC CASSLSGPFQETQYF
TRBJ2-3 TRBV27 once TRBD2 TGTGCCAGCAGTTCTAGCGGGAGGTGGGATACGCAGTATTTT CASSSSGRWDTQYF
TRBJ2-1 TRBV6-2/TRBV6-3 many . TGTGCCAGCAGTATTACTCCCGCGGGTGAGCAGTTCTTC CASSITPAGEQFF
TRBJ2-7 TRBV18 many . TGTGCCAGCAGCCCCGGGGACTCCTACGAGCAGTACTTC CASSPGDSYEQYF
TRBJ1-6 TRBV10-3 many . TGTGCCATCAGCGAAGACTCCTATAATTCACCCCTCCACTTT CAISEDSYNSPLHF
TRBJ1-5 TRBV7-9 many . TGTGCCAGCAGCTCAGGACGGATCAATCAGCCCCAGCATTTT CASSSGRINQPQHF
TRBJ2-7 TRBV27 few . TGTGCCAGCAGTCCCCGTTGGGGGGCTGGCCACGAGCAGTACTTC CASSPRWGAGHEQYF
TRBJ2-2 TRBV7-2 many TRBD2 TGTGCCAGCAGGGGACTAGCGACAAGGGGCACCGGGGAGCTGTTTTTT CASRGLATRGTGELFF
TRBJ2-5 TRBV18 . TRBD1 TGTGCCAGCTCACGGGACAGGAAAGAGACCCAGTACTTC CASSRDRKETQYF
TRBJ2-2 TRBV30 . TRBD2 TGTGCCTGGATGGGTTACAAGCGGGGCAGAAACACCGGGAAGCTGTTTTTT CAWMGYKRGRNTGKLFF
TRBJ2-7 TRBV19 . . TGTGCCAGTAGTCTCAGACTACATTACGAGCAGTACTTC CASSLRLHYEQYF
TRBJ2-6 TRBV9 many . TGTGCCAGCAGCGTAGGACTGATTATTTCTGGGGCCAACGTCCTGACTTTC CASSVGLIISGANVLTF
TRBJ1-6 TRBV6-5 many TRBD1 TGTGCCAGCAGTTACCCGAGGACAGGCTCCTATAATTCACCCCTCCACTTT CASSYPRTGSYNSPLHF
TRBJ2-7 TRBV5-6 . TRBD1 TGTGCCAGCAGCAACGGACAGGCCCTCCGGAAGGACTTC CASSNGQALRKDF
TRBJ1-2 TRBV27 few . TGTGCCAGCAGTTTGGGACCCTTCCCCAGCAATGGCTACACCTTC CASSLGPFPSNGYTF
TRBJ2-1 TRBV7-9 . . TGTGCCAGCAGCTTAGGCCTCAATGAGCATTTCTTC CASSLGLNEHFF
TRBJ2-6 TRBV18 few . TGTGCCAGCTCACCTGCCGATTCAGGGTCACCTGGGGCCAACGTCCTGACTTTC CASSPADSGSPGANVLTF
TRBJ2-7 TRBV6-2/TRBV6-3 many . TGTGCCAGCAGTTACTCGAACAGGGACTACGAGCAGTACTTC CASSYSNRDYEQYF
TRBJ2-1 TRBV27 . TRBD1 TGTGCCAGCAGTGTCCTCGGGACAGACAATGAGCAGTCCTTC CASSVLGTDNEQSF
TRBJ2-7 TRBV7-9 many . TGTGCCAGCACCCCCTCTTCCCTCTACGAGCAGTACTTC CASTPSSLYEQYF
TRBJ2-3 TRBV2 . . TGTGCCAGCAGTGAGTTCGGCTCCCCCACAGATACGCAGTATTTT CASSEFGSPTDTQYF
TRBJ2-7 TRBV28 . . TGTGCCAGCAGTCCAACGTCCGCCCGCGATCAGTACTTC CASSPTSARDQYF
TRBJ2-3 TRBV10-1 few . TGCGCCAGCAGTGAGTTGGCATCTAGCACAGATACGCAGTATTTT CASSELASSTDTQYF
TRBJ2-2 TRBV27 . . TGTGCCAGCAGTTTCTACACCGACACCGGGGAGCTGTTTTTT CASSFYTDTGELFF
TRBJ1-1 TRBV29-1 many . TGCAGCGTTGGGACAGTGAACACTGAAGCTTTCTTT CSVGTVNTEAFF
TRBJ1-4 TRBV10-3 . TRBD1 TGTGCCACCCGACAGGGGGCCGGATTTACTAATGAAAAACTGTTTTTT CATRQGAGFTNEKLFF
TRBJ1-1 TRBV5-8 . TRBD1 TGTGCCAGCAATGACAGGGAAAGGGGGCTGAACACTGAAGCTTTCTTT CASNDRERGLNTEAFF
TRBJ1-1 TRBV9 . TRBD1 TGTGCCAGCAGCCCTAGACAGGGTCCAACTCGGAACACTGAAGCTTTCTTT CASSPRQGPTRNTEAFF
TRBJ2-5 TRBV14 . . TGTGCCAGCAGCCAGGGGAGGTCCCCCCAAGAGACCCAGTACTTC CASSQGRSPQETQYF
TRBJ1-5 TRBV19 many . TGTGCCAGTAGTCCCCCCTTGAATAGCAATCAGCCCCAGCATTTT CASSPPLNSNQPQHF
TRBJ2-2 TRBV27 . . TGTGCCAGCAGTGTCCGAGGGGTTACCGGGGAGCTGTTTTTT CASSVRGVTGELFF
TRBJ2-7 TRBV28 many . TGTGCCAGCAGTGGGACGACTAGAGTTAGCGAGCAGTACTTC CASSGTTRVSEQYF
TRBJ1-6 TRBV5-1 . . TGCGCCAGCAGCTTGGGACAGGATAATTCACCCCTCCACTTT CASSLGQDNSPLHF
TRBJ1-3 TRBV6-5 many . TGTGCCAGCAGTTACTCGGTTGAGGGTTCCAGTGGAAACACCATATATTTT CASSYSVEGSSGNTIYF
TRBJ2-1 TRBV6-4 . TRBD2 TGTGCCAGCGGAGTAGCGGGGGGGCGCGGTGAGCAGTTCTTC CASGVAGGRGEQFF
TRBJ2-7 TRBV27 many TRBD2 TGTGCCAGCAGTCTCTTTAGCGGGAGGGCCGACGAGCAGTACTTC CASSLFSGRADEQYF
TRBJ1-4 TRBV12-3/TRBV12-4 many . TGTGCCAGCACCACCAGTCAGGGGTTTCCCGGTGAAAAACTGTTTTTT CASTTSQGFPGEKLFF
TRBJ1-5 TRBV7-6 many TRBD1 TGTGCCAGCAGCTTACGGACAGGGGGCGAGCCCCAGCATTTT CASSLRTGGEPQHF
TRBJ2-3 TRBV7-9 . TRBD2 TGTGCCAGCAGTTCCCGGACTAGTCGCCCCTATTTAAGCACAGATACGCAGTATTTT CASSSRTSRPYLSTDTQYF
TRBJ2-1 TRBV3-1 many TRBD2 TGTGCCAGCAGCGATGGACTAGCGGGAGGGAGTGAGCAGTTCTTC CASSDGLAGGSEQFF
TRBJ1-5 TRBV7-9 few . TGTGCCAGCAGCGAGACGGTAGGGGATCAGCCCCAGCATTTT CASSETVGDQPQHF
TRBJ2-7 TRBV7-9 many TRBD1 TGTGCCAGCAGCCAAAAAGGGGACAGGATATTCGGGCAGTACTTC CASSQKGDRIFGQYF
TRBJ2-1 TRBV6-5 many . TGTGCCAGCAGTTACCTCGCTAGCTCCGAGCAGTTCTTC CASSYLASSEQFF
TRBJ1-1 TRBV7-9 few . TGTGCCAGCAGCCTTCTAGTCTTT CASSLLVF
TRBJ2-3 TRBV3-1 . TRBD1 TGTGCCAGCAGCAGAAACAGGGGTCCAGATACGCAGTATTTT CASSRNRGPDTQYF
TRBJ2-5 TRBV7-9 many . TGTGCCAGCAGCTTAAGGAGACAAGGGAAAGAGACCCAGTACTTC CASSLRRQGKETQYF